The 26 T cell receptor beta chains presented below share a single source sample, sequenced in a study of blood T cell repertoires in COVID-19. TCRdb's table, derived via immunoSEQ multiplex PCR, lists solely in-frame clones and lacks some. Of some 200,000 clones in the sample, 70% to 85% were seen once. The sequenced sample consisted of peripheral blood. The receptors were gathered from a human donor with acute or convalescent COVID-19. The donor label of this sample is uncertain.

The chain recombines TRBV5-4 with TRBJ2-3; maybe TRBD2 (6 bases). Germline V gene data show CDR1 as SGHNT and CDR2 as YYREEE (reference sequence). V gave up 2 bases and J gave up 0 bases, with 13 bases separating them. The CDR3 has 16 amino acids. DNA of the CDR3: TGTGCCAGCAGCTTCGGACTACCTCTTAGCACAGATACGCAGTATTTT. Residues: CASSFGLPLSTDTQYF.

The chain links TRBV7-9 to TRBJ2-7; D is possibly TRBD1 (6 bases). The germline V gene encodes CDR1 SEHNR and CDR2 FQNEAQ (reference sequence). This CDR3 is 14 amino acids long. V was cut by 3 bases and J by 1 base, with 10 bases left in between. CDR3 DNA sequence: TGTGCCAGCAGCTTCCAACAGGGATCCTACGAGCAGTACTTC. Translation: CASSFQQGSYEQYF. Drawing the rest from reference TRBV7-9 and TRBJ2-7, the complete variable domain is DTGVSQNPRHKITKRGQNVTFRCDPISEHNRLYWYRQTLGQGPEFLTYFQNEAQLEKSRLLSDRFSAERPKGSFSTLEIQRTEQGDSAMYLCASSFQQGSYEQYFGPGTRLTVT.

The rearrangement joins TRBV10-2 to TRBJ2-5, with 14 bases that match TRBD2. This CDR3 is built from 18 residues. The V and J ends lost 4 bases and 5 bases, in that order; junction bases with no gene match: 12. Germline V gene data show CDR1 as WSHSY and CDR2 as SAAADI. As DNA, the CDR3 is TGCGCCAGCAGTGTGACTAGCGGGAGGGCCTTGGCGAAGGAGACCCAGTACTTC. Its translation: CASSVTSGRALAKETQYF.

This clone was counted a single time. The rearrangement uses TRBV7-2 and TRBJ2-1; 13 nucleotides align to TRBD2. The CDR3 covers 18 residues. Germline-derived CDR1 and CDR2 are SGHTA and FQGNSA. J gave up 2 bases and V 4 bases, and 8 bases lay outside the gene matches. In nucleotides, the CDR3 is TGTGCCAGCAGCTACCGGACTAGCGGGAGTATCGCCTACAATGAGCAGTTCTTC. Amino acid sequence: CASSYRTSGSIAYNEQFF.

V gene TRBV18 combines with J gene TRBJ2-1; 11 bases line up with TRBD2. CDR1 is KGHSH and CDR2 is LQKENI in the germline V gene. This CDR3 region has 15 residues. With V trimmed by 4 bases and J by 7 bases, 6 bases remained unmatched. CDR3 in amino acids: CASSRGSGRENEQFF. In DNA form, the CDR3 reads TGTGCCAGCTCACGGGGTAGCGGGAGGGAGAATGAGCAGTTCTTC.

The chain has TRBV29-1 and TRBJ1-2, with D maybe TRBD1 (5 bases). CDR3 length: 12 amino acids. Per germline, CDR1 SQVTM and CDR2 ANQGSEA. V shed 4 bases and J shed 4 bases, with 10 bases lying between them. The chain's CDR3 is CSVVVQGYGYTF. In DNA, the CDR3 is TGCAGCGTTGTGGTCCAGGGCTATGGCTACACCTTC.

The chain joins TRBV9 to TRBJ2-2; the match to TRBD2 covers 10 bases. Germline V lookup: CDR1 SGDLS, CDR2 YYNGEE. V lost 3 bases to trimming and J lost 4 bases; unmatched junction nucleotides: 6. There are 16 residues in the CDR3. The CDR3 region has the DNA TGTGCCAGCAGCGCCGGACTAGCGGCCTTCACCGGGGAGCTGTTTTTT. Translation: CASSAGLAAFTGELFF.

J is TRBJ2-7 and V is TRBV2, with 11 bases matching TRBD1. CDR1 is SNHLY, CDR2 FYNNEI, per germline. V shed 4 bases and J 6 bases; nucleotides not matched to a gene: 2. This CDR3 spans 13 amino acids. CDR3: CASSGTGGFEQYF. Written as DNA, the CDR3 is TGTGCCAGCAGTGGGACAGGGGGCTTCGAGCAGTACTTC. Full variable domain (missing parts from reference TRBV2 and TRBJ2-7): EPEVTQTPSHQVTQMGQEVILRCVPISNHLYFYWYRQILGQKVEFLVSFYNNEISEKSEIFDDQFSVERPDGSNFTLKIRSTKLEDSAMYFCASSGTGGFEQYFGPGTRLTVT.

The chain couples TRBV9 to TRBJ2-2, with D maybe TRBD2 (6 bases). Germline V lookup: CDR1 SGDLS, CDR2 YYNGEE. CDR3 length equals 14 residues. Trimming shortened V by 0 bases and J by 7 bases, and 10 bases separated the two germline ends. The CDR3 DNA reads TGTGCCAGCAGCGTAGTACCGGGAGTCGGGGAGCTGTTTTTT. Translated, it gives CASSVVPGVGELFF. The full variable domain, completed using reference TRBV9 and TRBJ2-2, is DSGVTQTPKHLITATGQRVTLRCSPRSGDLSVYWYQQSLDQGLQFLIQYYNGEERAKGNILERFSAQQFPDLHSELNLSSLELGDSALYFCASSVVPGVGELFFGEGSRLTVL.

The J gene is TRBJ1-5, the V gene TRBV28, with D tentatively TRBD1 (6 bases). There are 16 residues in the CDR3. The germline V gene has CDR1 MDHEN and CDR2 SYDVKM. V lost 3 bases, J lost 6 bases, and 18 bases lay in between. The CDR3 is CASSFVLGGARQPQHF. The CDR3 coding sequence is TGTGCCAGCAGTTTTGTTTTGGGGGGGGCGCGTCAGCCCCAGCATTTT.

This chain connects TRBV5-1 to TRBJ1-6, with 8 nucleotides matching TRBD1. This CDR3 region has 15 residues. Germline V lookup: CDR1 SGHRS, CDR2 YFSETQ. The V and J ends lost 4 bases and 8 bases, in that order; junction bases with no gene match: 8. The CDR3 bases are TGCGCCAGCAGCCCCTCGGACAGGGTTTATTCACCCCTCCACTTT. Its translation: CASSPSDRVYSPLHF.

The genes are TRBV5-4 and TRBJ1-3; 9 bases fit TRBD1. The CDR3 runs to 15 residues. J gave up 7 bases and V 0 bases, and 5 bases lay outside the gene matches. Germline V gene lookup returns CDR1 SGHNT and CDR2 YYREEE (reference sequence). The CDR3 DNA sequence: TGTGCCAGCAGCTTGGCCGGGACAGGGAGGAACACCATATATTTT. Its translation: CASSLAGTGRNTIYF.

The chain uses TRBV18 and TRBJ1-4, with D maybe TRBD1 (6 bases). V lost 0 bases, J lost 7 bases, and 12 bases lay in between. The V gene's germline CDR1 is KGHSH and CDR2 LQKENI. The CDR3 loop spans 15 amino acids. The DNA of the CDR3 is TGTGCCAGCTCACCACCGGGACACCGGGGTGAAAAACTGTTTTTT. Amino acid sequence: CASSPPGHRGEKLFF.

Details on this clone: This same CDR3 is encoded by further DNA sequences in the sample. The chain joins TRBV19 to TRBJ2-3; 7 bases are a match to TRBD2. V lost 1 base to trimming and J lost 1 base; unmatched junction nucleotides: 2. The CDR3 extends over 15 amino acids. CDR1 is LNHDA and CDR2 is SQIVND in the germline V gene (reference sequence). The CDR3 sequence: CASSIGTSGTDTQYF. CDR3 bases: TGTGCCAGTAGTATAGGAACTAGCGGCACAGATACGCAGTATTTT.

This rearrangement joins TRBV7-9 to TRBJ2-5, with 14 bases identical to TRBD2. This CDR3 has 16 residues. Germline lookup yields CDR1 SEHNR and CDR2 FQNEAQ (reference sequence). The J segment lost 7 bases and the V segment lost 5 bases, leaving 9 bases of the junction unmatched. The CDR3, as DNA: TGTGCCAGCAGCCCAGGGACTAGCGGGAGTTACGGGACCCAGTACTTC. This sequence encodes CASSPGTSGSYGTQYF.

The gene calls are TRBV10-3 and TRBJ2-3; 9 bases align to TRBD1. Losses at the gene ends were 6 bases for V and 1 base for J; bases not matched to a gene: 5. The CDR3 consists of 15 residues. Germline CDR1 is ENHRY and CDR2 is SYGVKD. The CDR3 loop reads CAISQDRGGTDTQYF. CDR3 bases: TGTGCCATCAGCCAGGACAGGGGTGGCACAGATACGCAGTATTTT.

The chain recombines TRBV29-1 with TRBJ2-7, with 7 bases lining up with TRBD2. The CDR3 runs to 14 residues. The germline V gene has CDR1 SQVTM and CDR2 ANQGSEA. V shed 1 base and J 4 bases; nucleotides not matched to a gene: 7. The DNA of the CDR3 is TGCAGCGTTGAAGCGGGGGAGGGGACGTACGAGCAGTACTTC. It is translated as CSVEAGEGTYEQYF.

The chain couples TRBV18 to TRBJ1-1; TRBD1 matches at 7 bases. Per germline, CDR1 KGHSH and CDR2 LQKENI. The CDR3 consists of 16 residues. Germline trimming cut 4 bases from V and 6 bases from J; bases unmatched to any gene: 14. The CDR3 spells CASSLRQGIELAEAFF. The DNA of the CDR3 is TGTGCCAGCTCACTTCGACAGGGAATAGAACTCGCTGAAGCTTTCTTT.

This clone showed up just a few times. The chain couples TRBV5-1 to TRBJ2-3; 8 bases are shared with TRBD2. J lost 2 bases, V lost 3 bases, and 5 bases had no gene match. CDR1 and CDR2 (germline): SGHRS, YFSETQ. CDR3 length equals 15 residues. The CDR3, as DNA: TGCGCCAGCAGCTCGAGTAGCGGGATCACAGATACGCAGTATTTT. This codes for CASSSSSGITDTQYF.

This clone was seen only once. CDR3 DNA: TGTGCCTGGAGCATAGCGGGGACTCCGACCCAGTACTTC. This translates into CAWSIAGTPTQYF. The chain carries TRBV30 and TRBJ2-5; 8 nucleotides align to TRBD2. Germline V gene sequence: CDR1 GTSNPN, CDR2 SVGIG (reference sequence). V shed 3 bases, J shed 7 bases, and the junction held 7 bases outside the gene matches. The CDR3 loop spans 13 amino acids.

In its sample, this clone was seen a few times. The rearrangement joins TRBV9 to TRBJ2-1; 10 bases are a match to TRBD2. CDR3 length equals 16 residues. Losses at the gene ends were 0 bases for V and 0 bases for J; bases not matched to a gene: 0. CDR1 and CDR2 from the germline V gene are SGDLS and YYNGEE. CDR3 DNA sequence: TGTGCCAGCAGCGTAGGACTAGCGGGCTCCTACAATGAGCAGTTCTTC. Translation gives CASSVGLAGSYNEQFF.

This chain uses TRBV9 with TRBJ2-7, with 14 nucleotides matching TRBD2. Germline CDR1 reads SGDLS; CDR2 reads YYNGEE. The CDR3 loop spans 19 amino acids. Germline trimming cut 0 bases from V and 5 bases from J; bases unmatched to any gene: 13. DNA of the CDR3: TGTGCCAGCAGCGTAGAGGGAGGGACTAGCGGGAGCAAAAGGAACGAGCAGTACTTC. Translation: CASSVEGGTSGSKRNEQYF.

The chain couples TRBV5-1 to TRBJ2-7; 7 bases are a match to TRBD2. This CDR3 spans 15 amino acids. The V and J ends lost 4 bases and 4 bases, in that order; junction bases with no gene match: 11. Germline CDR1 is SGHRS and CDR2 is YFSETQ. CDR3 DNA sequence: TGCGCCAGCAGCCCAGTGGACGGGACTACGTACGAGCAGTACTTC. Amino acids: CASSPVDGTTYEQYF.

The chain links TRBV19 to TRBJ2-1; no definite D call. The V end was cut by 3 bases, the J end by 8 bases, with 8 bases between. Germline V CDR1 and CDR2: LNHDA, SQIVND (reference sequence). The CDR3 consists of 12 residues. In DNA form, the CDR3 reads TGTGCCAGTAGTATCAGTATCTATGAGCAGTTCTTC. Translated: CASSISIYEQFF.

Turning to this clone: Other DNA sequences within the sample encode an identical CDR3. Here the CDR3 reads CASSRDRNTEAFF. CDR3 nucleotides: TGTGCCAGCAGCCGGGACAGAAACACTGAAGCTTTCTTT. This chain connects TRBV7-3 to TRBJ1-1; 7 bases align to TRBD1. Looked up from germline, CDR1 is SGHTA and CDR2 is FQGTGA. This CDR3 spans 13 amino acids. V lost 5 bases and J lost 2; bases outside the gene matches: 2.

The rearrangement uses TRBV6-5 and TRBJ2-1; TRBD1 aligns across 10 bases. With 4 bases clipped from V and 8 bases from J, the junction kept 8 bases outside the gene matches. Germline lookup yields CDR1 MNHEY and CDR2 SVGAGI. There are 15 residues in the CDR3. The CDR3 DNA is TGTGCCAGCAGTTGGAGGACAGGGGGTTCGGATGAGCAGTTCTTC. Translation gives CASSWRTGGSDEQFF.